The 28 T cell receptor beta chains presented below share a single source sample, sequenced in a study of T cell therapy after organ transplantation. Stated time point: 4-8 weeks after completion of therapy. The data were produced by immunoSEQ multiplex PCR, yet TCRdb's version contains in-frame clones alone and is incomplete. This repertoire shows 4,000 to 6,000 clones, 68% found once; its top ten account for 35% to 40%. No antigen has been identified for these receptors. Sequenced material: CD8+ T cells from blood, taken after autologous CMV-specific T cell therapy. The receptors were sampled from a human patient who had received a solid organ transplant and had CMV disease. Certain T cells may be donor cells from the graft.

The chain recombines TRBV4-3 with TRBJ1-5; D unclear. Trimming stripped 0 bases from V and 3 bases from J, with 9 bases between. This CDR3 comprises 15 residues. Germline CDR1 reads LGHNA; CDR2 reads YSLEER. The CDR3 loop is CASSQDGRNNQPQHF. In nucleotides, the CDR3 is TGCGCCAGCAGCCAAGATGGGCGGAACAATCAGCCCCAGCATTTT.

The chain uses TRBV6-5 and TRBJ2-7, with a possible D match to TRBD2 (6 bases). CDR1 and CDR2 (germline): MNHEY, SVGAGI. The V gene lost 6 bases and the J gene lost 0 bases, with 15 bases spanning the gap. The CDR3 runs 15 residues. CDR3 residues: CASRLGTASSYEQYF. The CDR3 DNA is TGTGCCAGCAGGCTTGGGACTGCTAGCTCCTACGAGCAGTACTTC.

The gene calls are TRBV7-2 and TRBJ2-1, with D unclear. The CDR3 runs 13 residues. Germline V CDR1 and CDR2: SGHTA, FQGNSA. V dropped 5 bases and J dropped 5 bases, with 10 bases sitting between them. In nucleotides, the CDR3 is TGTGCCAGCAGCCTACCTCCTAACAATGAGCAGTTCTTC. Its protein product is CASSLPPNNEQFF.

Within the sample, this clone is medium-sized. A far larger clone is off by one base, so a read error is likely. The chain couples TRBV4-3 to TRBJ1-4, with a weak D call TRBD1 (5 bases). Germline V gene sequence: CDR1 LGHNA, CDR2 YSLEER. V was pared by 0 bases and J by 8 bases, with 19 bases between. This CDR3 has 17 amino acids. In DNA, the CDR3 is TGCGCCAGCAGCCAAGAGGGGCGGGAGGGGTACGGGGAAAAACTGTTTTTT. This codes for CASSQEGREGYGEKLFF.

V gene TRBV9 combines with J gene TRBJ1-6; D call uncertain. CDR3 length: 14 residues. V shed 4 bases and J shed 6 bases, with 11 bases lying between them. Germline values: CDR1 SGDLS, CDR2 YYNGEE. For the CDR3, the DNA is TGTGCCAGCAGCCCGCCGGCAGCTAATTCACCCCTCCACTTT. Its translation is CASSPPAANSPLHF.

The rearrangement uses TRBV27 and TRBJ1-5; the D is unclear. The V gene's germline CDR1 is MNHEY and CDR2 SMNVEV (reference sequence). The CDR3 consists of 12 residues. Trimming left V 10 bases short and J 7 bases short, with 14 bases between. The CDR3 reads CATGNTGQPQHF. The CDR3 DNA reads TGTGCCACCGGAAATACGGGGCAGCCCCAGCATTTT.

This clone was detected only once. This chain links TRBV7-2 with TRBJ1-3; weak D call: TRBD1 (6 bases). Trimming removed 8 bases at V and 1 base at J, with 12 bases between. This CDR3 region has 14 residues. CDR1 SGHTA and CDR2 FQGNSA come from the germline V gene. The CDR3 loop is CASGFRGSGNTIYF. In DNA form, the CDR3 reads TGTGCCAGCGGGTTCAGGGGATCTGGAAACACCATATATTTT.

The J gene is TRBJ1-1, the V gene TRBV27, with D possibly being TRBD1 (6 bases). The germline V and J ends were trimmed by 2 bases and 3 bases, with 10 bases remaining between them. Germline values: CDR1 MNHEY, CDR2 SMNVEV (reference sequence). This CDR3 has 14 residues. Here the CDR3 DNA reads TGTGCCAGCAGTTTAGGGGGGCGAGACACTGAAGCTTTCTTT. Its translation is CASSLGGRDTEAFF.

The chain uses TRBV28 and TRBJ1-2; D is unresolved. V was pared by 2 bases and J by 2 bases, with 9 bases between. This CDR3 is 14 amino acids long. Per the germline V gene, CDR1 is MDHEN and CDR2 is SYDVKM. The DNA for the CDR3 is TGTGCCAGCAGTTTAGCCGCTAGGAACTATGGCTACACCTTC. It codes for CASSLAARNYGYTF.

V and J are TRBV27 and TRBJ2-7, with 9 bases aligning to TRBD1. Per germline, CDR1 MNHEY and CDR2 SMNVEV (reference sequence). The junction had 8 bases not matched to a gene; V was cut back by 7 bases and J by 4 bases. This CDR3 spans 14 amino acids. This CDR3 reads CASTPGQGPYEQYF. The CDR3 region has the DNA TGTGCCAGCACCCCGGGACAGGGCCCTTACGAGCAGTACTTC.

The J gene is TRBJ2-1, the V gene TRBV19; 7 bases are a match to TRBD2. CDR1 LNHDA and CDR2 SQIVND come from the germline V gene (reference sequence). After removal of 5 bases from V and 4 bases from J, the junction contained 11 bases not matched to a gene. This CDR3 region has 16 residues. CDR3 DNA sequence: TGTGCCAGTAGTCACAGCGGGGTGCTCCCGTACAATGAGCAGTTCTTC. It encodes CASSHSGVLPYNEQFF.

In DNA form, the CDR3 reads TGTGCCAGCAGCTTAGGTACCTACGAGCAGTACTTC. Protein: CASSLGTYEQYF. This chain links TRBV7-9 with TRBJ2-7; D call uncertain. The germline V gene encodes CDR1 SEHNR and CDR2 FQNEAQ (reference sequence). This CDR3 spans 12 amino acids. V lost 1 base to trimming and J lost 2 bases, with 3 bases between them. The full variable domain, completed using reference TRBV7-9 and TRBJ2-7, is DTGVSQNPRHKITKRGQNVTFRCDPISEHNRLYWYRQTLGQGPEFLTYFQNEAQLEKSRLLSDRFSAERPKGSFSTLEIQRTEQGDSAMYLCASSLGTYEQYFGPGTRLTVT.

The V and J genes are TRBV7-9 and TRBJ2-7; TRBD1 might be the D (6 bases). Germline V lookup: CDR1 SEHNR, CDR2 FQNEAQ (reference sequence). The germline V and J ends were trimmed by 4 bases and 4 bases, with 8 bases remaining between them. The CDR3 spans 12 residues. The DNA of the CDR3 is TGTGCCAGCAGCTCCGACAGGTACGAGCAGTACTTC. Its translation is CASSSDRYEQYF.

V usage is TRBV28 and J usage is TRBJ2-7; D remains ambiguous. The germline V gene encodes CDR1 MDHEN and CDR2 SYDVKM. The CDR3 is made up of 12 amino acids. V was trimmed by 4 bases and J by 0 bases, leaving 4 bases between them. CDR3 DNA: TGTGCCAGCAGTTCATACTCCTACGAGCAGTACTTC. Its protein is CASSSYSYEQYF.

The sample holds a few counts of this clone. The rearrangement uses TRBV2 and TRBJ1-6; no firm D call. The germline V gene has CDR1 SNHLY and CDR2 FYNNEI. The CDR3 totals 13 residues. V dropped 10 bases and J dropped 7 bases, with 14 bases sitting between them. The CDR3 loop is CATEPGSNSPLHF. CDR3 sequence (DNA): TGTGCCACCGAACCGGGGTCAAATTCACCCCTCCACTTT.

The chain joins TRBV11-2 to TRBJ2-1; a possible D gene is TRBD2 (6 bases). V was trimmed by 6 bases and J by 5 bases, leaving 14 bases between them. Germline CDR1 SGHAT, CDR2 FQNNGV. The CDR3 is made up of 14 amino acids. The CDR3, as DNA: TGTGCCAGCAGTCACGGCGGGGTGAACAATGAGCAGTTCTTC. Translating gives CASSHGGVNNEQFF.

The V and J genes are TRBV6-1 and TRBJ1-1; a possible D gene is TRBD1 (5 bases). CDR3 length equals 19 residues. CDR1 and CDR2 (germline): MNHNS, SASEGT. V dropped 0 bases and J dropped 0 bases, with 20 bases sitting between them. CDR3 sequence reads: CASSEALVAGIGVNTEAFF. The DNA of the CDR3 is TGTGCCAGCAGTGAAGCGCTTGTGGCAGGGATTGGGGTGAACACTGAAGCTTTCTTT.

V gene TRBV5-1 combines with J gene TRBJ1-2; D might be TRBD1 (5 bases). Trimming left V 0 bases short and J 6 bases short, with 12 bases between. The germline CDR1 and CDR2 sequences are SGHRS and YFSETQ. The CDR3 has 14 amino acids. In DNA form, the CDR3 reads TGCGCCAGCAGCTTGGCCGAACAGGTACATGGCTACACCTTC. Amino acid sequence: CASSLAEQVHGYTF.

The chain combines TRBV4-1 with TRBJ2-1, with D perhaps TRBD2 (5 bases). Germline V gene sequence: CDR1 MGHRA, CDR2 YSYEKL. The germline V and J ends were trimmed by 2 bases and 3 bases, with 8 bases remaining between them. The CDR3 length is 14 residues. This chain's CDR3 is CASSQNRDYNEQFF. The CDR3 region has the DNA TGCGCCAGCAGCCAAAACCGGGACTACAATGAGCAGTTCTTC.

The gene calls are TRBV5-6 and TRBJ1-1, with 8 bases that match TRBD1. J gave up 5 bases and V 0 bases, and 12 bases lay outside the gene matches. Germline lookup yields CDR1 SGHDT and CDR2 YYEEEE. CDR3 length: 17 amino acids. This chain's CDR3 is CASSLAGQGAQMTEAFF. The CDR3, as DNA: TGTGCCAGCAGCTTGGCCGGCCAGGGGGCGCAAATGACTGAAGCTTTCTTT.

The CDR3 protein is CASSLRSGNTIYF. CDR3 sequence (DNA): TGTGCCAGCAGTTTAAGGTCCGGAAACACCATATATTTT. This chain uses TRBV2 with TRBJ1-3; D gene uncertain. Per the germline V gene, CDR1 is SNHLY and CDR2 is FYNNEI. With 5 bases removed from V and 4 bases from J, the gap between germline ends came to 9 bases. This CDR3 has 13 residues.

J is TRBJ1-6 and V is TRBV13; D remains unclear. V was cut by 4 bases and J by 12 bases, with 13 bases left in between. Germline loops: CDR1 PRHDT, CDR2 FYEKMQ (reference sequence). The CDR3 spans 13 residues. Written as DNA, the CDR3 is TGTGCCAGCAGCTCGCTGCTCGGGGTACCCCTCCACTTT. The encoded protein is CASSSLLGVPLHF.

The rearrangement uses TRBV30 and TRBJ1-4; D is ambiguous. This CDR3 contains 15 residues. The germline V gene has CDR1 GTSNPN and CDR2 SVGIG (reference sequence). V lost 0 bases and J 6 bases, leaving 14 bases between the germline ends. The CDR3, as DNA: TGTGCCTGGAGTGTACGTTTATTGGTGGATGAAAAACTGTTTTTT. Amino acid sequence: CAWSVRLLVDEKLFF.

The chain has TRBV19 and TRBJ2-1; possibly TRBD1 for D (6 bases). Per germline, CDR1 LNHDA and CDR2 SQIVND (reference sequence). Deletions cut 7 bases from V and 0 bases from J, with 16 bases between. The CDR3 runs 16 residues. Here the CDR3 reads CASTGTYSSSYNEQFF. CDR3 sequence (DNA): TGTGCCAGTACCGGGACATATTCGAGCTCCTACAATGAGCAGTTCTTC.

This rearrangement joins TRBV28 to TRBJ1-4; D gene uncertain. This CDR3 is built from 14 residues. V gave up 5 bases and J gave up 1 base, with 8 bases separating them. The germline V gene has CDR1 MDHEN and CDR2 SYDVKM. The CDR3 sequence: CASSLPQTNEKLFF. The CDR3 bases are TGTGCCAGCAGTCTACCCCAAACTAATGAAAAACTGTTTTTT.

This clone is deemed large (0.1 to 1%). The V call is TRBV7-2, the J call TRBJ1-5; no clear D gene. Germline values: CDR1 SGHTA, CDR2 FQGNSA. The CDR3 length is 15 residues. V lost 2 bases and J lost 4, with 12 bases in between. The CDR3 DNA reads as TGTGCCAGCAGCTTAAGCGCGGGTAATAATCAGCCCCAGCATTTT. Protein sequence: CASSLSAGNNQPQHF.

This clone was detected a few times. This chain joins TRBV6-6 and TRBJ1-2; D unclear. The germline V and J ends were trimmed by 0 bases and 2 bases, with 7 bases remaining between them. The CDR3 runs 14 residues. Germline CDR1 reads MNHNY; CDR2 reads SVGAGI (reference sequence). The CDR3 sequence: CASSYSASNYGYTF. CDR3 bases: TGTGCCAGCAGTTACTCCGCCTCCAACTATGGCTACACCTTC.

The genes are TRBV6-5 and TRBJ1-6; 8 bases are shared with TRBD1. Unmatched junction bases numbered 5, after V lost 0 bases and J lost 10 bases. Germline assignment: CDR1 MNHEY and CDR2 SVGAGI. The length of the CDR3 is 15 residues. CDR3 nucleotide sequence: TGTGCCAGCAGTTACTCAACAGGGGGAATATCACCCCTCCACTTT. This translates into CASSYSTGGISPLHF.